The T cell receptor (beta chain) described here comes from a study of T cell responses to AZD1222 COVID-19 vaccine. TCRdb's table, derived via immunoSEQ multiplex PCR, lists solely in-frame clones and lacks some. The sample holds over 100,000 clones, 85% to 90% seen once. CDR1 and CDR2 (germline): GTSNPN, SVGIG (reference sequence). The V segment lost 4 bases and the J segment 8 bases; nucleotides outside the gene matches: 6. The length of the CDR3 is 14 residues. The sequencing used peripheral blood, collected on day 0 of AZD1222 vaccination. V and J are TRBV30 and TRBJ2-1; TRBD1 aligns across 12 bases. The sequence came from an adult in good health. The DNA of the CDR3 is TGTGCCTGGACCTCGGGACAGGGGGCTGATGAGCAGTTCTTC. Encoded protein: CAWTSGQGADEQFF.